These 27 T cell receptor beta chains share one sample of origin, sequenced in a study of blood T cell repertoires in COVID-19. The assay was immunoSEQ multiplex PCR, and TCRdb's table has in-frame clones only and misses some. The sample has some 500,000 clones; 88% are singletons. Specimen: PBMCs or T cells enriched from blood (not recorded which). These receptors were obtained from a woman aged 40-49 years who had recovered from COVID-19.

This clone was detected a few times. The V gene is TRBV7-9, the J gene TRBJ1-2; D is uncertain. V gave up 4 bases and J gave up 0 bases, with 6 bases separating them. The length of the CDR3 is 13 residues. Germline CDR1 is SEHNR and CDR2 is FQNEAQ (reference sequence). Written as DNA, the CDR3 is TGTGCCAGCAGCTCGAGTTCTAACTATGGCTACACCTTC. Its protein product is CASSSSSNYGYTF.

V gene TRBV6-1 combines with J gene TRBJ2-7; the match to TRBD1 covers 9 bases. The CDR3 runs 14 residues. In germline, CDR1 is MNHNS, CDR2 SASEGT. V shed 2 bases, J shed 3 bases, and the junction held 2 bases outside the gene matches. CDR3 amino acids: CASSERGQGYEQYF. The CDR3 DNA reads as TGTGCCAGCAGTGAACGGGGACAGGGCTACGAGCAGTACTTC.

The CDR3 reads CAWSVSRDRNSNQPQHF. The CDR3 DNA is TGTGCCTGGAGTGTAAGTCGGGACAGGAATAGCAATCAGCCCCAGCATTTT. The chain uses TRBV30 and TRBJ1-5; the match to TRBD1 covers 8 bases. The CDR3 is 17 amino acids. Germline V gene data show CDR1 as GTSNPN and CDR2 as SVGIG (reference sequence). With V trimmed by 0 bases and J by 0 bases, 7 bases remained unmatched. Supplemented by reference TRBV30 and TRBJ1-5, the full variable domain reads SQTIHQWPATLVQPVGSPLSLECTVEGTSNPNLYWYRQAAGRGLQLLFYSVGIGQISSEVPQNLSASRPQDRQFILSSKKLLLSDSGFYLCAWSVSRDRNSNQPQHFGDGTRLSIL.

The chain's CDR3 is CASSPPKPVGGEQYF. CDR3 nucleotides: TGTGCCAGCAGTCCCCCAAAGCCGGTCGGGGGCGAGCAGTACTTC. V is TRBV6-5 and J is TRBJ2-7, with D tentatively TRBD2 (6 bases). Germline-derived CDR1 and CDR2 are MNHEY and SVGAGI. The V gene lost 5 bases and the J gene lost 6 bases, with 20 bases spanning the gap. CDR3 length equals 15 residues.

The chain has TRBV6-5 and TRBJ1-1; D ambiguous. The CDR3 covers 15 residues. The V gene lost 2 bases and the J gene lost 2 bases, with 12 bases spanning the gap. CDR1 and CDR2 from the germline V gene are MNHEY and SVGAGI. CDR3 protein: CASSYGLGTNTEAFF. The CDR3 nucleotides read TGTGCCAGCAGTTACGGGCTGGGCACTAACACTGAAGCTTTCTTT.

The J gene is TRBJ2-1, the V gene TRBV18; 9 bases align to TRBD2. The CDR3 spans 15 residues. Germline CDR1 KGHSH, CDR2 LQKENI. The junction had 8 bases not matched to a gene; V was cut back by 2 bases and J by 9 bases. The CDR3 DNA follows: TGTGCCAGCTCACCAAACAGCGGAGCGGGGGGTGAGCAGTTCTTC. Its translation: CASSPNSGAGGEQFF.

V is TRBV14 and J is TRBJ2-1, with D possibly TRBD2 on 7 matching bases. From germline, CDR1 is SGHDN and CDR2 FVKESK. Trimming shortened V by 2 bases and J by 3 bases, and 14 bases separated the two germline ends. This CDR3 has 16 residues. Here the CDR3 reads CASSQRRGANYNEQFF. Written as DNA, the CDR3 is TGTGCCAGCAGCCAACGACGGGGGGCTAACTACAATGAGCAGTTCTTC.

J is TRBJ1-3 and V is TRBV7-9, with 11 bases fitting TRBD1. V lost 4 bases and J lost 0; bases outside the gene matches: 11. Germline CDR1 reads SEHNR; CDR2 reads FQNEAQ (reference sequence). The CDR3 length is 19 residues. CDR3 DNA: TGTGCCAGCAGCTCATCCGGGACAGGGGGTTATATCTCTGGAAACACCATATATTTT. It yields the protein CASSSSGTGGYISGNTIYF.

The J gene is TRBJ1-2, the V gene TRBV19; the D is unclear. Germline values: CDR1 LNHDA, CDR2 SQIVND (reference sequence). V lost 4 bases and J lost 8, with 14 bases in between. This CDR3 contains 13 residues. CDR3 nucleotides: TGTGCCAGTAGTAGGTCGGGAACATACGGCTACACCTTC. Residues: CASSRSGTYGYTF.

This chain uses TRBV16 with TRBJ2-7, with 11 positions matching TRBD2. The CDR3 has 18 amino acids. Unmatched junction bases numbered 15, after V lost 3 bases and J lost 5 bases. CDR1 is KGHSY, CDR2 FQNENV, per germline. The CDR3 DNA is TGTGCCAGCAGCCACCCGATTCTTCCTAGCGGGAGGTACAACGAGCAGTACTTC. It codes for CASSHPILPSGRYNEQYF.

This clone appeared a few times. The chain couples TRBV21-1 to TRBJ2-1; the table names TRBD2, a call not compared with the DNA. TRBV21-1 is shown as a pseudogene. The CDR3 consists of 17 residues. The CDR3 here is CARGGLAGGPWNNEQFF. The DNA of the CDR3 is TGTGCCAGGGGAGGTCTAGCGGGAGGGCCCTGGAACAATGAGCAGTTCTTC.

The chain couples TRBV19 to TRBJ1-2; D gene uncertain. V shed 3 bases and J shed 4 bases, with 12 bases lying between them. Germline V gene lookup returns CDR1 LNHDA and CDR2 SQIVND (reference sequence). This CDR3 is built from 14 residues. The CDR3 is CASSIGRGTYGYTF. As DNA, the CDR3 is TGTGCCAGTAGTATCGGTCGGGGAACCTATGGCTACACCTTC. Combining the CDR3 with reference TRBV19 and TRBJ1-2 gives the whole variable domain DGGITQSPKYLFRKEGQNVTLSCEQNLNHDAMYWYRQDPGQGLRLIYYSQIVNDFQKGDIAEGYSVSREKKESFPLTVTSAQKNPTAFYLCASSIGRGTYGYTFGSGTRLTVV.

V usage is TRBV19 and J usage is TRBJ1-1; D not certain. V dropped 3 bases and J dropped 1 base, with 15 bases sitting between them. The CDR3 runs to 16 residues. From germline, CDR1 is LNHDA and CDR2 SQIVND (reference sequence). This CDR3 is CASSIRGQSTNTEAFF. The CDR3, as DNA: TGTGCCAGTAGTATCCGGGGTCAGTCGACGAACACTGAAGCTTTCTTT.

This clone was detected a few times. The V gene is TRBV5-1, the J gene TRBJ2-2; a weak D match, TRBD1 (7 bases). This CDR3 is 15 amino acids long. Germline values: CDR1 SGHRS, CDR2 YFSETQ. The V gene lost 0 bases and the J gene lost 4 bases, with 10 bases spanning the gap. CDR3 residues: CASSLGQGGTGELFF. CDR3 DNA: TGCGCCAGCAGCTTGGGGCAGGGGGGCACCGGGGAGCTGTTTTTT.

The genes are TRBV5-1 and TRBJ2-5; 9 nucleotides match TRBD2. Germline CDR1 SGHRS, CDR2 YFSETQ. After removal of 0 bases from V and 1 base from J, the junction contained 4 bases not matched to a gene. The CDR3 covers 16 residues. The CDR3 sequence: CASSLGSSGIQETQYF. Here the CDR3 DNA reads TGCGCCAGCAGCTTGGGGTCTAGCGGGATCCAAGAGACCCAGTACTTC.

The chain recombines TRBV11-2 with TRBJ1-5; TRBD1 aligns across 8 bases. CDR1 and CDR2 from the germline V gene are SGHAT and FQNNGV. The CDR3 totals 16 residues. V lost 3 bases and J lost 0; bases outside the gene matches: 4. The CDR3 coding sequence is TGTGCCAGCAGCTTCGTGACAGGGGATAGCAATCAGCCCCAGCATTTT. Protein product: CASSFVTGDSNQPQHF.

The rearrangement links TRBV7-9 to TRBJ1-1; 7 bases fit TRBD1. Germline V CDR1 and CDR2: SEHNR, FQNEAQ (reference sequence). The CDR3 loop spans 16 amino acids. V lost 1 base to trimming and J lost 0 bases; unmatched junction nucleotides: 5. The CDR3 here is CASSLGAGGMNTEAFF. CDR3 nucleotides: TGTGCCAGCAGCTTAGGGGCAGGGGGAATGAACACTGAAGCTTTCTTT.

The chain combines TRBV7-9 with TRBJ2-2, with 9 bases that match TRBD1. Germline V lookup: CDR1 SEHNR, CDR2 FQNEAQ (reference sequence). The CDR3 has 17 amino acids. V gave up 6 bases and J gave up 6 bases; unmatched junction bases: 14. CDR3 region: CASRVTGGADLAGELFF. The DNA for the CDR3 is TGTGCCAGCAGGGTCACAGGGGGCGCGGACCTTGCCGGGGAGCTGTTTTTT.

The chain links TRBV30 to TRBJ1-6, with 8 nucleotides matching TRBD1. Trimming removed 2 bases from V and 6 bases from J; junction bases left unmatched: 9. This CDR3 is 16 amino acids long. Germline V lookup: CDR1 GTSNPN, CDR2 SVGIG (reference sequence). The CDR3 nucleotides are TGTGCCTGGAGTCCCCCAGGGGGCGAAAGTAATTCACCCCTCCACTTT. Translated, it gives CAWSPPGGESNSPLHF.

The chain employs TRBV11-2 and TRBJ2-1, with 7 bases fitting TRBD1. The V and J ends lost 6 bases and 11 bases, in that order; junction bases with no gene match: 7. The length of the CDR3 is 12 residues. CDR1 and CDR2 (germline): SGHAT, FQNNGV. CDR3 nucleotides: TGTGCCAGCAGTCCAGGGGGTCCAAAGCAGTTCTTC. Translated: CASSPGGPKQFF.

The genes are TRBV24-1 and TRBJ2-3, with TRBD2 as a possible D gene (5 bases). Germline lookup yields CDR1 KGHDR and CDR2 SFDVKD. Trimming stripped 2 bases from V and 2 bases from J, with 19 bases between. The CDR3 consists of 18 residues. The CDR3 protein is CATSDSPDYRRPTDTQYF. In DNA form, the CDR3 reads TGTGCCACCAGTGATTCTCCAGACTATCGGAGACCCACAGATACGCAGTATTTT.

The chain recombines TRBV19 with TRBJ2-1; D is possibly TRBD1 (6 bases). The CDR3 is 18 residues long. Germline V gene sequence: CDR1 LNHDA, CDR2 SQIVND (reference sequence). The V and J ends lost 3 bases and 0 bases respectively, with 18 bases between them. The DNA for the CDR3 is TGTGCCAGTAGTATTATATATATCATGACAGGCTCCTACAATGAGCAGTTCTTC. It encodes CASSIIYIMTGSYNEQFF.

The rearrangement links TRBV2 to TRBJ2-7, with D maybe TRBD2 (5 bases). The CDR3 runs 13 residues. The V end was cut by 1 base, the J end by 7 bases, with 11 bases between. Germline CDR1 is SNHLY and CDR2 is FYNNEI. The CDR3 loop reads CASSEGPGREQYF. CDR3 sequence (DNA): TGTGCCAGCAGTGAAGGTCCGGGGAGAGAGCAGTACTTC.

This chain joins TRBV11-3 and TRBJ2-7; D is undetermined. This CDR3 contains 14 residues. The germline V and J ends were trimmed by 1 base and 2 bases, with 9 bases remaining between them. Germline-derived CDR1 and CDR2 are SGHNT and YENEEA. The CDR3 loop is CASSLGPKTYEQYF. CDR3 nucleotides: TGTGCCAGCAGCTTAGGGCCCAAGACCTACGAGCAGTACTTC.

The genes are TRBV6-2 or TRBV6-3 and TRBJ1-1; 8 positions agree with TRBD1. The CDR3 extends over 15 amino acids. CDR1 and CDR2 from the germline V gene are MNHEY and SVGEGT. V lost 2 bases, J lost 4 bases, and 6 bases stayed unmatched. This CDR3 is CASSYQDRVGTEAFF. CDR3 in DNA: TGTGCCAGCAGTTACCAGGACAGGGTAGGCACTGAAGCTTTCTTT.

This chain joins TRBV19 and TRBJ2-7; TRBD1 aligns across 12 bases. There are 16 residues in the CDR3. Germline V lookup: CDR1 LNHDA, CDR2 SQIVND (reference sequence). V was clipped by 5 bases and J by 7 bases; unmatched bases: 12. CDR3 in DNA: TGTGCCAGTAGTCCTACCGGGGGACAGGGGGCGCGTGAGCAGTACTTC. Its protein product is CASSPTGGQGAREQYF. The complete variable domain, with remaining parts taken from reference TRBV19 and TRBJ2-7, reads DGGITQSPKYLFRKEGQNVTLSCEQNLNHDAMYWYRQDPGQGLRLIYYSQIVNDFQKGDIAEGYSVSREKKESFPLTVTSAQKNPTAFYLCASSPTGGQGAREQYFGPGTRLTVT.

This chain joins TRBV5-6 and TRBJ2-5, with 7 bases lining up with TRBD2. The V and J ends lost 0 bases and 2 bases, in that order; junction bases with no gene match: 4. The CDR3 has 15 amino acids. Looked up from germline, CDR1 is SGHDT and CDR2 is YYEEEE. CDR3 nucleotides: TGTGCCAGCAGCTTGGGGGACTACTTACAAGAGACCCAGTACTTC. Translating it yields CASSLGDYLQETQYF.